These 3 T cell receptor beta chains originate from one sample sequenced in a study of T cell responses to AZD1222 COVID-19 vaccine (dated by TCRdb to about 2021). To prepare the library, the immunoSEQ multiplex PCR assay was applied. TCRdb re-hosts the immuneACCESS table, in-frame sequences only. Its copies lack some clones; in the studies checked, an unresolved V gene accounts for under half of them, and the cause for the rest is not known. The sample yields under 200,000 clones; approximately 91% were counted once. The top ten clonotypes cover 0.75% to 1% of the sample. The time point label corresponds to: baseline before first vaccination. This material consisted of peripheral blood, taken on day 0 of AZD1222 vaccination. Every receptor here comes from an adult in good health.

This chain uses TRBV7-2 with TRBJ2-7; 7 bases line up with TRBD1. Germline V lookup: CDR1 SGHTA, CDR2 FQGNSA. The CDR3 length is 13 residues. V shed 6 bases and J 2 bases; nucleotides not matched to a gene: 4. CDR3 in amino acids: CASRSTGTYEQYF. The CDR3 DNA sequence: TGTGCCAGCAGGTCGACAGGGACCTACGAGCAGTACTTC.

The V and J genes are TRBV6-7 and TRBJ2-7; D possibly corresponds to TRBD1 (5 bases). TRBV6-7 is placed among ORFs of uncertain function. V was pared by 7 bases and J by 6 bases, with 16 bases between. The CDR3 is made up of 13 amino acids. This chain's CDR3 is CASKDTPVIEQYF. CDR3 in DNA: TGTGCCAGCAAGGACACACCGGTTATCGAGCAGTACTTC.

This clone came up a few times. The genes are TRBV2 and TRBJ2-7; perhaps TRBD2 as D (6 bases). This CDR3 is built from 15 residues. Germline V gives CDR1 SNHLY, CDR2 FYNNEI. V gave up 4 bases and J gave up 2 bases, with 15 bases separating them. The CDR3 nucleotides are TGTGCCAGCAGTGCGATGCCGGGACTCGCCTACGAGCAGTACTTC. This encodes CASSAMPGLAYEQYF.